These 31 T cell receptor beta chains originate from one sample sequenced in a study of blood T cell repertoires in COVID-19. TCRdb's copy holds only in-frame clones and misses some; the assay was immunoSEQ multiplex PCR. The table shows more than 200,000 clones, with approximately 86% occurring only once. What was sequenced was PBMCs or T cells enriched from blood (not recorded which). These receptors were obtained from a woman between 45 and 65 years old who had recovered from COVID-19.

The chain carries TRBV3-1 (or the pseudogene TRBV3-2) and TRBJ2-7; TRBD1 might be the D (7 bases). V lost 7 bases and J lost 6, with 16 bases in between. The CDR3 extends over 13 amino acids. Germline assignment: CDR1 LGHDT and CDR2 YNNKEL (reference sequence). The CDR3 DNA reads TGTGCCAGCAAAACAAACCAGGGGGGCGAGCAGTACTTC. Translated: CASKTNQGGEQYF.

CDR3 coding DNA: TGTGCCAGCACCTCCCTCGGGGCTGAAGCTTTCTTT. This codes for CASTSLGAEAFF. This rearrangement joins TRBV12-3 or TRBV12-4 to TRBJ1-1; D is unresolved. The CDR3 runs to 12 residues. V lost 7 bases, J lost 6 bases, and 12 bases lay in between.

The chain carries TRBV27 and TRBJ2-3; 9 nucleotides align to TRBD2. Germline V CDR1 and CDR2: MNHEY, SMNVEV (reference sequence). J lost 4 bases, V lost 5 bases, and 7 bases had no gene match. The CDR3 totals 15 residues. The DNA of the CDR3 is TGTGCCAGCAGTGGGGCGGGAGGGCGCGCAGATACGCAGTATTTT. Its translation: CASSGAGGRADTQYF.

Only one count was recorded for this clone. The chain employs TRBV2 and TRBJ2-3; 7 bases match TRBD2. Germline CDR1 SNHLY, CDR2 FYNNEI. The CDR3 contains 14 residues. V dropped 8 bases and J dropped 0; count of bases not matched to a gene: 5. CDR3 loop: CASHPGGSTDTQYF. CDR3 bases: TGTGCCAGCCATCCGGGAGGCAGCACAGATACGCAGTATTTT.

J is TRBJ2-1 and V is TRBV10-1; D gene ambiguous. In germline, CDR1 is WNHNN, CDR2 SYGVQD (reference sequence). This CDR3 has 13 residues. The V end lost 0 bases, the J end lost 5 bases, and 5 bases lay between the germline ends. CDR3: CASSESLNNEQFF. CDR3 DNA sequence: TGCGCCAGCAGTGAGTCCTTAAACAATGAGCAGTTCTTC.

As for this clone: The germline gene is not matched at one end of the junction; a read error may be the cause. This chain uses TRBV7-9 with TRBJ2-7; no definite D call. Germline CDR1 and CDR2: SEHNR and FQNEAQ (reference sequence). The CDR3 length is 12 residues. CDR3 coding DNA: TGTGCCAGCAGCTCGAATACTCGGGTCCTCATCTTC. This translates into CASSSNTRVLIF.

This rearrangement joins TRBV28 to TRBJ1-2; D possibly corresponds to TRBD1 (6 bases). Trimming stripped 6 bases from V and 6 bases from J, with 17 bases between. CDR1 is MDHEN, CDR2 SYDVKM, per germline. This CDR3 is built from 14 residues. The CDR3 DNA reads as TGTGCCAGCAGGTTAACAGGGAAAGTGGATGGCTACACCTTC. It yields the protein CASRLTGKVDGYTF.

V is TRBV7-9 and J is TRBJ2-1, with TRBD2 identical over 8 bases. The CDR3 contains 13 residues. Trimming cost V 5 bases and J 15 bases; bases outside gene matches: 12. Germline V lookup: CDR1 SEHNR, CDR2 FQNEAQ (reference sequence). CDR3 DNA: TGTGCCAGCAGCCCATCCTGGACTAGCACCCGGTTCTTC. Translated: CASSPSWTSTRFF. The full variable domain, with the rest looked up from reference TRBV7-9 and TRBJ2-1, is DTGVSQNPRHKITKRGQNVTFRCDPISEHNRLYWYRQTLGQGPEFLTYFQNEAQLEKSRLLSDRFSAERPKGSFSTLEIQRTEQGDSAMYLCASSPSWTSTRFFGPGTRLTVL.

V and J are TRBV18 and TRBJ1-2; weak D call: TRBD1 (6 bases). CDR3 size: 12 residues. Germline values: CDR1 KGHSH, CDR2 LQKENI. The V and J ends lost 3 bases and 6 bases respectively, with 8 bases between them. CDR3 bases: TGTGCCAGCTCACCGCAGGGGAATGGCTACACCTTC. Amino acids: CASSPQGNGYTF.

This clone was detected a few times. The rearrangement links TRBV28 to TRBJ1-3, with TRBD1 identical over 9 bases. With V trimmed by 7 bases and J by 3 bases, 10 bases remained unmatched. CDR1 and CDR2 from the germline V gene are MDHEN and SYDVKM. The CDR3 is 16 amino acids. The CDR3 spells CASITNTGGIGNTIYF. The CDR3 DNA reads as TGTGCCAGCATAACCAACACAGGGGGCATTGGAAACACCATATATTTT.

The gene calls are TRBV10-3 and TRBJ2-7; D is perhaps TRBD2 (5 bases). Germline CDR1 is ENHRY and CDR2 is SYGVKD. V was cut by 3 bases and J by 5 bases, with 14 bases left in between. The CDR3 extends over 14 amino acids. The CDR3 is CAISEVRGIDEQYF. The DNA for the CDR3 is TGTGCCATCAGTGAAGTGAGAGGGATCGACGAGCAGTACTTC.

The chain is built from TRBV5-1 and TRBJ1-1; 7 bases agree with TRBD1. The CDR3 extends over 15 amino acids. J lost 5 bases, V lost 2 bases, and 9 bases had no gene match. Germline-derived CDR1 and CDR2 are SGHRS and YFSETQ. The CDR3 region has the DNA TGCGCCAGCAGCTTAGCGACAGGGCAAGGAACTGAAGCTTTCTTT. Translated: CASSLATGQGTEAFF.

The CDR3 sequence: CASSFVGQGLYEQYF. The DNA for the CDR3 is TGTGCCAGCAGTTTTGTGGGACAGGGCTTATACGAGCAGTACTTC. The chain is built from TRBV28 and TRBJ2-7, with 9 positions matching TRBD1. This CDR3 comprises 15 residues. Germline lookup yields CDR1 MDHEN and CDR2 SYDVKM. V was pared by 3 bases and J by 4 bases, with 7 bases of the junction left unmatched. Looking up the rest from reference TRBV28 and TRBJ2-7 gives the full variable domain: DVKVTQSSRYLVKRTGEKVFLECVQDMDHENMFWYRQDPGLGLRLIYFSYDVKMKEKGDIPEGYSVSREKKERFSLILESASTNQTSMYLCASSFVGQGLYEQYFGPGTRLTVT.

The rearrangement uses TRBV18 and TRBJ2-7, with 9 bases matching TRBD1. Per germline, CDR1 KGHSH and CDR2 LQKENI. With 3 bases clipped from V and 2 bases from J, the junction kept 5 bases outside the gene matches. The CDR3 is made up of 15 amino acids. DNA for the CDR3: TGTGCCAGCTCACCGGGGACAGGGACGGCCTACGAGCAGTACTTC. As protein: CASSPGTGTAYEQYF.

The V and J genes are TRBV11-3 and TRBJ2-1; TRBD1 is a possible D gene (5 bases). The CDR3 spans 14 residues. V lost 4 bases to trimming and J lost 8 bases, with 15 bases between them. Germline-derived CDR1 and CDR2 are SGHNT and YENEEA. The DNA for the CDR3 is TGTGCCAGCAGCTCGAGAGTAGGGGTGCATGAGCAGTTCTTC. Protein: CASSSRVGVHEQFF.

This clone occurred once. This chain connects TRBV25-1 to TRBJ2-7; 11 bases map to TRBD2. The germline V gene has CDR1 MGHDK and CDR2 SYGVNS. This CDR3 is built from 15 residues. The J segment lost 4 bases and the V segment lost 5 bases, leaving 7 bases of the junction unmatched. The CDR3 reads CASSKLAGVGYEQYF. The CDR3 DNA is TGTGCCAGCAGTAAACTAGCGGGAGTAGGTTACGAGCAGTACTTC.

The rearrangement uses TRBV19 and TRBJ2-1; 7 bases map to TRBD1. The V gene's germline CDR1 is LNHDA and CDR2 SQIVND (reference sequence). Losses at the gene ends were 5 bases for V and 0 bases for J; bases not matched to a gene: 4. The CDR3 totals 15 residues. The CDR3 sequence is CASSVDRISYNEQFF. CDR3 nucleotide sequence: TGTGCCAGTAGTGTGGACAGGATCTCCTACAATGAGCAGTTCTTC.

The chain couples TRBV12-3 or TRBV12-4 to TRBJ2-4; D not resolved. Trimming took 4 bases from V and 3 from J, leaving 4 bases between them. The CDR3 is 12 residues long. Here the CDR3 DNA reads TGTGCCAGCAGTTCAATCAAAAACATTCAGTACTTC. It codes for CASSSIKNIQYF.

V is TRBV7-2 and J is TRBJ2-3, with TRBD2 matching 9 bases. The trim removed 1 base at V and 4 bases at J, leaving 6 bases unmatched. Per the germline V gene, CDR1 is SGHTA and CDR2 is FQGNSA. CDR3 length equals 16 residues. CDR3 nucleotide sequence: TGTGCCAGCAGCTTAGTGCGGGAGGGCCCCGCAGATACGCAGTATTTT. Translating gives CASSLVREGPADTQYF. The variable domain in full, with the rest retrieved from reference TRBV7-2 and TRBJ2-3, is GAGVSQSPSNKVTEKGKDVELRCDPISGHTALYWYRQSLGQGLEFLIYFQGNSAPDKSGLPSDRFSAERTGGSVSTLTIQRTQQEDSAVYLCASSLVREGPADTQYFGPGTRLTVL.

J is TRBJ1-5 and V is TRBV28; the D is unclear. V gave up 3 bases and J gave up 0 bases, with 12 bases separating them. CDR1 MDHEN and CDR2 SYDVKM come from the germline V gene. The CDR3 contains 16 residues. In nucleotides, the CDR3 is TGTGCCAGCAGTTTTTTCGGGGTAAATAGCAATCAGCCCCAGCATTTT. Protein product: CASSFFGVNSNQPQHF.

CDR3 coding DNA: TGCGCCAGCAGCTTGGAAGGGACAGGGTTGCATGAGCAGTTCTTC. Protein product: CASSLEGTGLHEQFF. The chain carries TRBV5-1 and TRBJ2-1, with TRBD1 identical over 9 bases. The CDR3 length is 15 residues. CDR1 and CDR2 (germline): SGHRS, YFSETQ. The ends lost 0 bases at V and 8 bases at J; junction bases unmatched: 6.

The genes are TRBV7-2 and TRBJ2-7; TRBD2 matches at 12 bases. J gave up 0 bases and V 5 bases, and 2 bases lay outside the gene matches. This CDR3 is built from 15 residues. Per the germline V gene, CDR1 is SGHTA and CDR2 is FQGNSA. CDR3 in DNA: TGTGCCAGCAGCCCGGGACTAGCGGGCTCCTACGAGCAGTACTTC. Protein sequence: CASSPGLAGSYEQYF.

The rearrangement links TRBV7-2 to TRBJ2-4; tentative D call: TRBD1 (5 bases). CDR1 SGHTA and CDR2 FQGNSA come from the germline V gene. The V end lost 5 bases, the J end lost 4 bases, and 12 bases lay between the germline ends. The CDR3 totals 14 residues. Written as DNA, the CDR3 is TGTGCCAGCAGCCTTACCCCAGGGAAAAACATTCAGTACTTC. Protein product: CASSLTPGKNIQYF.

This sequence joins TRBV28 and TRBJ1-4; 8 bases map to TRBD1. CDR3 length equals 13 residues. The trim removed 7 bases at V and 6 bases at J, leaving 4 bases unmatched. The germline V gene has CDR1 MDHEN and CDR2 SYDVKM. The CDR3 nucleotides read TGTGCCAGCACTGGACAGGGATATGAAAAACTGTTTTTT. As protein: CASTGQGYEKLFF.

V and J are TRBV12-5 and TRBJ2-7; 7 nucleotides align to TRBD1. This CDR3 region has 18 residues. CDR1 and CDR2 from the germline V gene are LGHNT and FRNRAP. V gave up 3 bases and J gave up 4 bases; unmatched junction bases: 18. The CDR3 reads CASGFPRTGVFIVYEQYF. CDR3 in DNA: TGTGCTAGTGGTTTTCCACGGACAGGCGTGTTTATCGTTTACGAGCAGTACTTC.

V usage is TRBV6-1 and J usage is TRBJ2-5, with TRBD2 as a possible D gene (6 bases). CDR1 MNHNS and CDR2 SASEGT come from the germline V gene. The CDR3 totals 14 residues. Trimming left V 0 bases short and J 9 bases short, with 14 bases between. The CDR3 reads CASSEADYATAQYF. The CDR3 DNA is TGTGCCAGCAGTGAAGCGGACTACGCAACGGCCCAGTACTTC.

J is TRBJ2-2 and V is TRBV12-3 or TRBV12-4; D perhaps matches TRBD1 (5 bases). Trimming removed 8 bases at V and 1 base at J, with 8 bases between. CDR3 length equals 13 residues. The CDR3 DNA reads TGTGCCAGCTGTCAGGGGAACACCGGGGAGCTGTTTTTT. The encoded protein is CASCQGNTGELFF.

V is TRBV2 and J is TRBJ2-1, with TRBD2 matching over 8 bases. Germline assignment: CDR1 SNHLY and CDR2 FYNNEI. This CDR3 region has 15 residues. V was pared by 3 bases and J by 4 bases, with 5 bases of the junction left unmatched. In nucleotides, the CDR3 is TGTGCCAGCAGTGATGCACTAGCGGAGTACAATGAGCAGTTCTTC. Translated: CASSDALAEYNEQFF.

The chain employs TRBV5-1 and TRBJ2-3; weak D call: TRBD2 (5 bases). Germline V CDR1 and CDR2: SGHRS, YFSETQ. V lost 2 bases and J 2 bases, leaving 6 bases between the germline ends. CDR3 length: 13 residues. This chain's CDR3 is CASSFGDTDTQYF. The CDR3 bases are TGCGCCAGCAGCTTCGGGGACACAGATACGCAGTATTTT.

The chain uses TRBV19 and TRBJ2-2, with unresolved D. The CDR3 contains 12 residues. V was cut by 9 bases and J by 6 bases, with 11 bases left in between. Germline V gene data show CDR1 as LNHDA and CDR2 as SQIVND (reference sequence). The CDR3, as DNA: TGTGCCAGCCCCGCCAGGTCCGGGGAGCTGTTTTTT. The encoded protein is CASPARSGELFF.

This clone came up once. The rearrangement links TRBV18 to TRBJ2-7, with D perhaps given as TRBD1 or TRBD2 (5 bases each). V lost 6 bases and J 6 bases, leaving 15 bases between the germline ends. The V gene's germline CDR1 is KGHSH and CDR2 LQKENI. This CDR3 is 13 amino acids long. The CDR3 region has the DNA TGTGCCAGCTCCCCAGGGAGCTCTCGCGAGCAGTACTTC. Amino acid sequence: CASSPGSSREQYF.